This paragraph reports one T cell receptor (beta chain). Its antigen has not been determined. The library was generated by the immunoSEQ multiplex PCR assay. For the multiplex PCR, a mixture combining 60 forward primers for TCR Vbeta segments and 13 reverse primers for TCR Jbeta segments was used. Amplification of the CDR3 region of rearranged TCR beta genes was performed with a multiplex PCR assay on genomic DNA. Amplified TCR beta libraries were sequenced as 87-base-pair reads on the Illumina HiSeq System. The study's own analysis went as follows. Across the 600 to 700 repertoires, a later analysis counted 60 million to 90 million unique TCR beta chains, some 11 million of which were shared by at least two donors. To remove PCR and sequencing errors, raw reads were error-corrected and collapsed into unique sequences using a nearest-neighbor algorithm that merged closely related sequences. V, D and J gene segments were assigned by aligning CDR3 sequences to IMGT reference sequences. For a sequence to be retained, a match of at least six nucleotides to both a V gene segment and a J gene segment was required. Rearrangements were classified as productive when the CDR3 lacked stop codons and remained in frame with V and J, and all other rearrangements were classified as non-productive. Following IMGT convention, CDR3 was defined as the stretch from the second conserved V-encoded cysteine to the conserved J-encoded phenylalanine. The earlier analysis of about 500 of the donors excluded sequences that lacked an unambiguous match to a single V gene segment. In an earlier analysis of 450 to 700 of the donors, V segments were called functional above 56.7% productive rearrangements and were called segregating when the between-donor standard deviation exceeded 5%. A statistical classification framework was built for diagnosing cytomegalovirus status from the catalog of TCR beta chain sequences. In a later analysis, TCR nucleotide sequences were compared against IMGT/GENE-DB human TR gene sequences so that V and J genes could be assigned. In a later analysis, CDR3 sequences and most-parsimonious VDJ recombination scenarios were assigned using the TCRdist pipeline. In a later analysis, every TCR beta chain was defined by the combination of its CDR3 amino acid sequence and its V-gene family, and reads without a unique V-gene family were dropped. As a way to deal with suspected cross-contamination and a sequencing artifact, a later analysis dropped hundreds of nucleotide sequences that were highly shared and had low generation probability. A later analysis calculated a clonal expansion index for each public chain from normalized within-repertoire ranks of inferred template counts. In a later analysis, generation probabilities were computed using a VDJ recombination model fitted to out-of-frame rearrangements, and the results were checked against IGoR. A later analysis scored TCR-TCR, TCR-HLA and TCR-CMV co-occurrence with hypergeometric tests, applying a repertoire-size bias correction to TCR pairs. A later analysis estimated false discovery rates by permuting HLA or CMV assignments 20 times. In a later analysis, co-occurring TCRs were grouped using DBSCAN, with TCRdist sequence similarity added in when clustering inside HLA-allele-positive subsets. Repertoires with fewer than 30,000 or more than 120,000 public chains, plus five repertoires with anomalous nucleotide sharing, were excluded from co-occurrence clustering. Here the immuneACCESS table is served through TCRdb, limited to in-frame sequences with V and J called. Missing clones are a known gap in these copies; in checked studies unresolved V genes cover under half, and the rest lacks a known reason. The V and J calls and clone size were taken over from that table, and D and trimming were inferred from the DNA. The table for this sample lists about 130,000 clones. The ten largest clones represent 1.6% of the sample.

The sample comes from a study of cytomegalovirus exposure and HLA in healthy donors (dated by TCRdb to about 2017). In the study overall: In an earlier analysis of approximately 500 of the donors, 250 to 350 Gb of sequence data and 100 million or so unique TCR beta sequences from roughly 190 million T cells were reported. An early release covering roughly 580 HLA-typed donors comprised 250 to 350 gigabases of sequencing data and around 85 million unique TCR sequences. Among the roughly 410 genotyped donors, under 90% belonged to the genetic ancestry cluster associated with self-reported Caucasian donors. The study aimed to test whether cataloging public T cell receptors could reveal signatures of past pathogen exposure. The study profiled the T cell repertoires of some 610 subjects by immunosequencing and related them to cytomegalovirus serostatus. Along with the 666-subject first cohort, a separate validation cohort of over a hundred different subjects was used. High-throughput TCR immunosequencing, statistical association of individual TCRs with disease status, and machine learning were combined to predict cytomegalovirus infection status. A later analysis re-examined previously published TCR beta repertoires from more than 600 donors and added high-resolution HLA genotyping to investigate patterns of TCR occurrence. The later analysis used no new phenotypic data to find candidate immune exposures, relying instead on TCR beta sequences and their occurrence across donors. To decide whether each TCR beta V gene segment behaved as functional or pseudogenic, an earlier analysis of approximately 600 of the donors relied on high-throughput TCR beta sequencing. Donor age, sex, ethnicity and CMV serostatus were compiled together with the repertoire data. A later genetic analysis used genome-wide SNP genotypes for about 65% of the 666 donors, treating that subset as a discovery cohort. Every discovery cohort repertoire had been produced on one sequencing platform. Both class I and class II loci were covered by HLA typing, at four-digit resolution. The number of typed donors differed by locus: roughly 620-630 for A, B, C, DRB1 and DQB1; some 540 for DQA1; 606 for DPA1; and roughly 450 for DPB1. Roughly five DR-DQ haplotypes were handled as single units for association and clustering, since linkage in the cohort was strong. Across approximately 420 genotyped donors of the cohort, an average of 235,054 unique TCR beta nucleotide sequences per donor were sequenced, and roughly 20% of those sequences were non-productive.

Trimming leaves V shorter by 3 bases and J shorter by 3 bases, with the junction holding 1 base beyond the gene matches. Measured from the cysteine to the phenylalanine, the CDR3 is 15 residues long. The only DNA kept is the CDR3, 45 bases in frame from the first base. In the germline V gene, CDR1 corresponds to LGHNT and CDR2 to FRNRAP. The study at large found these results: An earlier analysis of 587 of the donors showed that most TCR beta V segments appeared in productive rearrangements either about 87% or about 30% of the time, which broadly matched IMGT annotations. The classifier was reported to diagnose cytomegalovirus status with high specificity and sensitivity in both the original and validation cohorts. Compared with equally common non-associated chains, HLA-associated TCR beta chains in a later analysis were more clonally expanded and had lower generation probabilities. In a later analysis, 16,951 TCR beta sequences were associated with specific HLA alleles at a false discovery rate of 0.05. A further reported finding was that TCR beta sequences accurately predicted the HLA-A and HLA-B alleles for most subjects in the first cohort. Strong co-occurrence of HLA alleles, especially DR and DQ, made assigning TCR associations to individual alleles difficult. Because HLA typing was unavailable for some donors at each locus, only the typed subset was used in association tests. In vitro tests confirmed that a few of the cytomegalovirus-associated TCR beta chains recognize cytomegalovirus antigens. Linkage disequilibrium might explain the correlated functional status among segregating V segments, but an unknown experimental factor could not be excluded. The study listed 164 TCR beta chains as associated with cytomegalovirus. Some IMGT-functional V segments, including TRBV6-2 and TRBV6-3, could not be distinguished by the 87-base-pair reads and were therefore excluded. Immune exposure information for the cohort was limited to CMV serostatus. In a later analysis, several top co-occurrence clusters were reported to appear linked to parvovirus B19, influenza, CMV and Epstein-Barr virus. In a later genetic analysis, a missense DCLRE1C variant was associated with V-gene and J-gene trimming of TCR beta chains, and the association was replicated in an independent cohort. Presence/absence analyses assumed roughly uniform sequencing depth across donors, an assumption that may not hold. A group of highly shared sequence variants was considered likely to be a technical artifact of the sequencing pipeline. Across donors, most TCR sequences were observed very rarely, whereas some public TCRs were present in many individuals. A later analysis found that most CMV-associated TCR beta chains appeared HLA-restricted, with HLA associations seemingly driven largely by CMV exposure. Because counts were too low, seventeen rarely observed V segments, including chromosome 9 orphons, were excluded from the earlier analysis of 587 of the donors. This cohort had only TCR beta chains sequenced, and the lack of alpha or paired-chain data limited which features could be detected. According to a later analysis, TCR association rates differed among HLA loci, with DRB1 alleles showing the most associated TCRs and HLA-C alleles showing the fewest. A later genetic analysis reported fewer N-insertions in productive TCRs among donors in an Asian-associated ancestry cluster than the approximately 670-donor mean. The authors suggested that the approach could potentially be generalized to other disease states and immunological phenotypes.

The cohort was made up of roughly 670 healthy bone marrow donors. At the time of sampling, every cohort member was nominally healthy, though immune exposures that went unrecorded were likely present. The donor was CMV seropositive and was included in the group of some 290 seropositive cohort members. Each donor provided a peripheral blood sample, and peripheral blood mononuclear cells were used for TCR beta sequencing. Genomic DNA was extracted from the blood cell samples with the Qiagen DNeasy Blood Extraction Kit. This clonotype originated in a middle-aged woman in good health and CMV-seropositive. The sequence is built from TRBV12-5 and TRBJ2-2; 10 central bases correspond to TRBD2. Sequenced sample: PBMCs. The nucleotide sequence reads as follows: TGTGCTAGTGGTTTCGGGACTAGCGACACCGGGGAGCTGTTTTTT. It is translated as CASGFGTSDTGELFF.